The clone carrying this T cell receptor (beta chain) was seen only once. Its target is not known. Amplification used 60 Vbeta primers and 13 Jbeta primers. Some clones are missing from TCRdb's copy, which holds only in-frame ones; the method was immunoSEQ multiplex PCR. The data contain about 140,000 clones, around 65% of them seen just once; the ten biggest clones take up 6.5%. These data originate in a study of cytomegalovirus exposure and HLA in healthy donors. General study results and limits: Donor immune exposure was known only as CMV serostatus. Data from an earlier analysis indicated that most TCR beta V segments were productive either about 87% or about 30% of the time.

The junction had 6 bases not matched to a gene; V was cut back by 5 bases and J by 6 bases. CDR3 size: 15 residues. CDR1 and CDR2 from the germline V gene are SGHTA and FQGTGA. The sample comprised PBMCs. V gene TRBV7-3 combines with J gene TRBJ2-1, with 11 bases fitting TRBD2. The TCR sequence derives from a woman aged 60 to 75 in good health and CMV-seronegative. The CDR3 nucleotides read TGTGCCAGCAGCCTACTAGCGGGAGTTGGCAATGAGCAGTTCTTC. This codes for CASSLLAGVGNEQFF. Using reference TRBV7-3 and TRBJ2-1 for the parts outside the CDR3, the full variable domain is GAGVSQTPSNKVTEKGKYVELRCDPISGHTALYWYRQSLGQGPEFLIYFQGTGAADDSGLPNDRFFAVRPEGSVSTLKIQRTERGDSAVYLCASSLLAGVGNEQFFGPGTRLTVL.